This T cell receptor beta chain comes out of a study of identical twins. Germline CDR1 and CDR2: MNHEY and SMNVEV (reference sequence). The CDR3 covers 16 residues. The V and J ends lost 0 bases and 5 bases respectively, with 16 bases between them. Study-wide results and limits: Recombination models fit unrelated individuals' TCR alpha sharing but underestimated twins'. It was cross-sectional statistical analysis, not following the same donors, that the conclusions relied on. Within beta out-of-frame sequences, the excess sharing observed between twins was weaker.

TCRdb analysed the 5' RACE reads with MiXCR anew, one entry per CDR3 protein. Here the sample spans roughly 700,000 distinct CDR3 sequences, roughly 8% being singletons. This clonotype has more than one count but fewer than ten. Its matching antigen is unknown. The same specimen was also included in a second study, on yellow fever vaccine responses in identical twins. Turning to that study: Reported findings indicate that twins' vaccine T cell responses seemed partially convergent, partially personalized.

The genes are TRBV27 and TRBJ2-5, with TRBD1 as a possible D gene (6 bases). This clonotype was obtained from a young woman in good health. Material: PBMCs. This CDR3 is CASSLSLQGFGETQYF. The CDR3 DNA sequence: TGTGCCAGCAGTTTATCGTTACAGGGCTTCGGGGAGACCCAGTACTTC.